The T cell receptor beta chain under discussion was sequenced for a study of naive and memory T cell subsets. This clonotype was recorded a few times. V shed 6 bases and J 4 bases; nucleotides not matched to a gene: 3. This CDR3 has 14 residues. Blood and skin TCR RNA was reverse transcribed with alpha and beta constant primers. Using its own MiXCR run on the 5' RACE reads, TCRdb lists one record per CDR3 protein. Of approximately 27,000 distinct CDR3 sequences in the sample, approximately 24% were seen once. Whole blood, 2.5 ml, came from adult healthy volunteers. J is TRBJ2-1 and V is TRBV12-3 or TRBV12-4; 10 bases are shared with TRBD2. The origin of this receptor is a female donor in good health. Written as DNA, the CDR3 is TGTGCCAGCAGCAGTAGCGGGAGGTACAATGAGCAGTTCTTC. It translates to CASSSSGRYNEQFF.